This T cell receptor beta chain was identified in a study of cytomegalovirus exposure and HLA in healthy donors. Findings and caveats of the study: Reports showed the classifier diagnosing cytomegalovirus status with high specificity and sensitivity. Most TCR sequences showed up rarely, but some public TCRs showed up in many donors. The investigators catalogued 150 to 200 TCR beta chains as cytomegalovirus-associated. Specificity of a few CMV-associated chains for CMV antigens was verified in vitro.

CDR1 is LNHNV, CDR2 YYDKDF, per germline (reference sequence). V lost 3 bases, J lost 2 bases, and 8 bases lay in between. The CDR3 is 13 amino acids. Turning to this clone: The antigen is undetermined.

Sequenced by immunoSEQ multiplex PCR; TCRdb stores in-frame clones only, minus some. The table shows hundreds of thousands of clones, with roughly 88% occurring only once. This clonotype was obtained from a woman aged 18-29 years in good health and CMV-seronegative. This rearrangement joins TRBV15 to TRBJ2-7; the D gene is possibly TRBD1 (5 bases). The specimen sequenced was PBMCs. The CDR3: CATSRSRAYEQYF. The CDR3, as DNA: TGTGCCACCAGCAGGTCCAGGGCCTACGAGCAGTACTTC.